The clone carrying this TCR beta chain was seen a few times. No antigen is known for it. The sample belongs to a study of OX40 agonist ivuxolimab in advanced cancers. Study-level background: People in dose escalation had one of these cancers: hepatocellular carcinoma, melanoma, renal cell or head and neck cancer. Averaging 60 years in age, with a range of about 23 to 79, the cohort was around 83% male. Notes on the study in general: CD8+ T cells (on average) carried more expanded clones than CD4+ T cells.

Method: immunoSEQ multiplex PCR; TCRdb's copy keeps in-frame clones and lacks some. This table has fewer than 30,000 clones, about 83% appearing once. Germline values: CDR1 SGHDN, CDR2 FVKESK. The CDR3 loop spans 12 amino acids. With 3 bases removed from V and 4 bases from J, the gap between germline ends came to 6 bases. The V and J genes are TRBV14 and TRBJ1-1; no clear D gene. The specimen comprised CD4+ or CD8+ T cells sorted from blood, sampled in a trial of the OX40 agonist ivuxolimab. The sequence derives from an adult with an advanced solid tumor such as melanoma, head and neck, liver or kidney cancer. This CDR3 reads CASSHPTTEAFF. The CDR3 DNA reads as TGTGCCAGCAGCCATCCCACCACTGAAGCTTTCTTT.